This T cell receptor (beta chain) was captured by sequencing in a study of glioma-infiltrating T cells. Whole-study findings and limits: CDR3 overlap between tissue and blood was very small. Gliomas, especially low-grade, showed above-expected tissue-blood divergence; non-neoplastic patients showed below.

This clonotype was seen at least ten times. The antigen is undetermined. The length of the CDR3 is 17 residues. Germline CDR1 SGHAT, CDR2 FQNNGV. The V gene end was trimmed by 5 bases and the J gene end by 5 bases; junction bases not matched to a gene: 17. Using RNA template, CDR3s of TCR alpha and beta were amplified with iRepertoire arm-PCR. For one-step reverse transcription and amplification, roughly 95-400 ng of tissue mRNA or PBMC total RNA was used. Via MiXCR, TCRdb re-called the multiplex PCR reads, giving one row per CDR3 protein. The sample holds about 130,000 distinct CDR3 sequences, roughly 24% seen once.

Material for sequencing was glioma tissue, nonneoplastic brain tissue, or PBMCs (not recorded which). The rearrangement links TRBV11-2 to TRBJ2-7; 8 bases map to TRBD2. The receptor was derived from a human donor with low-grade glioma or glioblastoma, undergoing nonglioma brain surgery, or in good health (not recorded which). The CDR3 DNA sequence: TGTGCCAGCAGCCAGAGGGGCTACAAGCGGGAGTCGGACGAGCAGTACTTC. Encoded protein: CASSQRGYKRESDEQYF.